This TCR beta chain was retrieved from a study of blood T cell repertoires in COVID-19. Looking at the study overall: T cells, B-cell-depleted T cells, or PBMCs provided the cDNA or gDNA that served as material.

The CDR3 sequence is 15 residues long. Seattle researchers signed up patients amid active infection and tracked them longitudinally. In the study's own analysis: Cell counts per sample came from amplifying reference gene primers. Libraries were prepared by immunoSEQ multiplex PCR; TCRdb keeps only in-frame clonotypes and omits some of them. V and J calls and clone size are copied from that table; D and trimming were computed from the DNA. The table lists around 310,000 clones, 90% of them singletons. This rearrangement joins TRBV21-1 to TRBJ1-5; the table's TRBD1 call for D was not verified on the DNA. TRBV21-1 is a listed pseudogene. The sequence derives from a woman in her thirties with COVID-19, enrolled during active disease. The source material was peripheral blood. This chain's CDR3 is CASSSRESDNQPQHF. The CDR3 DNA sequence: TGTGCCAGCAGCTCCAGGGAATCGGACAATCAGCCCCAGCATTTT.